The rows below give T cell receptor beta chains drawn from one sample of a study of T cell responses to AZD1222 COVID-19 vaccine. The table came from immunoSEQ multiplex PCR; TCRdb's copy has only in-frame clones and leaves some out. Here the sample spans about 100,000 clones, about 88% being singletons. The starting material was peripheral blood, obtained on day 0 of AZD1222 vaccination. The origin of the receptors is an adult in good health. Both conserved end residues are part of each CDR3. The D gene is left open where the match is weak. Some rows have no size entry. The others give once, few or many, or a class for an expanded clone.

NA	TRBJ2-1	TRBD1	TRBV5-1	CASLLQGPSSYNEQFF	TGCGCCAGCCTGTTACAGGGGCCCAGCTCCTACAATGAGCAGTTCTTC
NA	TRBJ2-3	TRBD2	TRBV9	CASSSGTSGVDTQYF	TGTGCCAGCAGCTCCGGGACTAGCGGGGTTGATACGCAGTATTTT
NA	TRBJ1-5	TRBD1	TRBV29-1	CSVEDLNRGSNQPQHF	TGCAGCGTTGAAGATCTTAACAGGGGAAGCAATCAGCCCCAGCATTTT
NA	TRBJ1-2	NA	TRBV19	CASSINGAQLYGYTF	TGTGCCAGTAGTATCAACGGGGCCCAACTATACGGCTACACCTTC
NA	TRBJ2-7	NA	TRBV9	CASSGEGRTGSYEQYF	TGTGCCAGCAGCGGCGAAGGCAGGACCGGCTCCTACGAGCAGTACTTC
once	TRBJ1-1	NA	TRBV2	CASSDSFMNTEAFF	TGTGCCAGCAGTGACAGTTTCATGAACACTGAAGCTTTCTTT
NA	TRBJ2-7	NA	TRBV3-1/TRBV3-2	CASSHEGREQYF	TGTGCCAGCAGCCATGAAGGCCGGGAGCAGTACTTC
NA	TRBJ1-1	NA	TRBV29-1	CSVEAGIGTTEAFF	TGCAGCGTTGAAGCGGGGATAGGGACGACTGAAGCTTTCTTT
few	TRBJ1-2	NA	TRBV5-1	CASSLGGLSGYGYTF	TGCGCCAGCAGCTTGGGGGGACTTTCGGGCTATGGCTACACCTTC
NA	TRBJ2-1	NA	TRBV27	CASREGYNEQFF	TGTGCCAGCAGAGAAGGATACAATGAGCAGTTCTTC
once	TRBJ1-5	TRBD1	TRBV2	CASTLTGVRNQPQHF	TGTGCCAGCACTTTGACAGGGGTACGCAATCAGCCCCAGCATTTT
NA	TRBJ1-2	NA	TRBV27	CASSLSPSEQGYGYTF	TGTGCCAGCAGTTTATCGCCCTCAGAACAAGGCTATGGCTACACCTTC
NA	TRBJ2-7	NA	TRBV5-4	CASSSKQDYEQYF	TGTGCCAGCAGCTCCAAACAGGATTACGAGCAGTACTTC
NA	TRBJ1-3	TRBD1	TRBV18	CASSLRGGRSGNTIYF	TGTGCCAGCTCCCTCAGGGGGGGCCGCTCTGGAAACACCATATATTTT
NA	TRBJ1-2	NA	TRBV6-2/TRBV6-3	CASSSQDYGYTF	TGTGCCAGCAGTTCACAGGACTATGGCTACACCTTC
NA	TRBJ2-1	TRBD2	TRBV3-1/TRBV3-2	CASSQERESNEQFF	TGTGCCAGCAGCCAAGAGCGGGAGTCGAATGAGCAGTTCTTC
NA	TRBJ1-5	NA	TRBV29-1	CSSPAGGNQPQHF	TGCAGCTCCCCAGCGGGCGGCAATCAGCCCCAGCATTTT
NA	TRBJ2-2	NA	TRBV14	CASSQETGRTGELFF	TGTGCCAGCAGCCAAGAAACAGGGCGCACCGGGGAGCTGTTTTTT
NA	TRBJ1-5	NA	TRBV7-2	CASSTDGHQPQHF	TGTGCCAGCAGCACCGACGGACATCAGCCCCAGCATTTT
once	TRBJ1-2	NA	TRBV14	CASSSPQANYGYTF	TGTGCCAGCAGCTCCCCCCAGGCTAACTATGGCTACACCTTC
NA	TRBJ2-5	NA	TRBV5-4	CASSFLEDPAGETQYF	TGTGCCAGCAGCTTCCTAGAAGACCCGGCGGGAGAGACCCAGTACTTC
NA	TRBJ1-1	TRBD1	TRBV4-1	CASSQDPQGVKEAFF	TGCGCCAGCAGCCAAGATCCCCAGGGGGTTAAAGAAGCTTTCTTT
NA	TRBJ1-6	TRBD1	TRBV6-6	CASSPTGGPNSPLHF	TGTGCCAGCAGCCCCACAGGGGGGCCTAATTCACCCCTCCACTTT
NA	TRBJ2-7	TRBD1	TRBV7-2	CASSGTGFYEQYF	TGTGCCAGCAGCGGGACAGGATTCTACGAGCAGTACTTC
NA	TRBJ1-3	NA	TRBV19	CASSIRAERGNTIYF	TGTGCCAGTAGTATACGGGCAGAGCGAGGAAACACCATATATTTT
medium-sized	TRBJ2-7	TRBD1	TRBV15	CATSARQGLSYEQYF	TGTGCCACCAGCGCTCGACAGGGCCTATCCTACGAGCAGTACTTC
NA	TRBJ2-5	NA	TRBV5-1	CASSASRGTAEETQYF	TGCGCCAGCAGCGCGAGCAGGGGAACCGCCGAAGAGACCCAGTACTTC
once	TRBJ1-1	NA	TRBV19	CASSIDLSGFTEAFF	TGTGCCAGTAGTATAGATCTGTCAGGGTTCACTGAAGCTTTCTTT
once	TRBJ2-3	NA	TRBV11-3	CASSLEASEDTQYF	TGTGCCAGCAGCTTAGAGGCCTCAGAGGATACGCAGTATTTT
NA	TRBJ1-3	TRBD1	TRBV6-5	CASSTGASSGNTIYF	TGTGCCAGCAGTACAGGGGCCAGCTCTGGAAACACCATATATTTT
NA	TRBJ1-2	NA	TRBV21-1	CASSLNYRETGYGYTF	TGTGCCAGCAGCCTTAACTACAGGGAAACGGGATATGGCTACACCTTC
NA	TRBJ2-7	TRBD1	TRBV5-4	CASSYPGQGYEQYF	TGTGCCAGCAGCTATCCGGGACAGGGCTACGAGCAGTACTTC
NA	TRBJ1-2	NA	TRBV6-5	CASRPFEGRDGYTF	TGTGCCAGCAGGCCTTTTGAGGGGAGGGATGGCTACACCTTC
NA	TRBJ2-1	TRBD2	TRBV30	CAWNLAGGYNEQFF	TGTGCCTGGAATCTAGCGGGAGGCTACAATGAGCAGTTCTTC
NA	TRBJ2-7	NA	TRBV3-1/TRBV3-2	CASSQGRTNTYEQYF	TGTGCCAGCAGCCAAGGGAGGACTAATACCTACGAGCAGTACTTC
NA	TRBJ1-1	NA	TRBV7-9	CASSLRQGETEAFF	TGTGCCAGCAGCCTAAGGCAGGGTGAGACTGAAGCTTTCTTT
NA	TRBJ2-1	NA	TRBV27	CASSFFASENEQFF	TGTGCCAGCAGTTTCTTCGCTAGCGAGAATGAGCAGTTCTTC
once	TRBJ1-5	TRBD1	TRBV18	CASSPPGTGVANQPQHF	TGTGCCAGCTCACCACCGGGGACAGGGGTCGCCAATCAGCCCCAGCATTTT
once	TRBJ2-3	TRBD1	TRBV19	CASSIGTGVADTQYF	TGTGCCAGTAGTATTGGGACAGGGGTCGCAGATACGCAGTATTTT
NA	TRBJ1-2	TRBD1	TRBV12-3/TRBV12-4	CASSWTGWDGYTF	TGTGCCAGCAGCTGGACAGGATGGGATGGCTACACCTTC
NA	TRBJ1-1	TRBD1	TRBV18	CASSTGTDNTGAFF	TGTGCCAGCTCAACGGGGACAGACAACACTGGGGCTTTCTTT
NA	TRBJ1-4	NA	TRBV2	CASQRNGRSEKLFF	TGTGCCAGTCAAAGGAACGGACGCTCGGAAAAACTGTTTTTT
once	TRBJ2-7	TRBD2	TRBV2	CASSEPRLAGEDEQYF	TGTGCCAGCAGTGAACCGAGACTAGCGGGAGAGGACGAGCAGTACTTC
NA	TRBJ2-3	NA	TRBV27	CASSPLDTQYF	TGTGCCAGCAGTCCGCTAGATACGCAGTATTTT
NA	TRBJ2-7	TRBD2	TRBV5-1	CASGTSGGGAYEQYF	TGCGCCAGCGGGACTAGCGGGGGGGGAGCCTACGAGCAGTACTTC
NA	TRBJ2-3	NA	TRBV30	CAWSVALATLNAGDTQYF	TGTGCCTGGAGTGTAGCTCTAGCGACTTTAAACGCTGGGGATACGCAGTATTTT
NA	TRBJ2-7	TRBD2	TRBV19	CASTTTSGGAYEQYF	TGTGCCAGTACCACGACTAGCGGGGGAGCCTACGAGCAGTACTTC
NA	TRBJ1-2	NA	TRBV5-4	CASSLPQDYGYTF	TGTGCCAGCAGCTTGCCGCAGGACTATGGCTACACCTTC
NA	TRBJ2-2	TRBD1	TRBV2	CASSVQGANTGELFF	TGTGCCAGCAGTGTCCAGGGGGCGAACACCGGGGAGCTGTTTTTT
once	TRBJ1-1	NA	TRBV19	CASSIGGRGATEAFF	TGTGCCAGTAGTATAGGGGGTCGGGGAGCCACTGAAGCTTTCTTT
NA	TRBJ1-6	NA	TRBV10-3	CAIKTEDYNSPLHF	TGTGCCATCAAAACAGAGGACTATAATTCACCCCTCCACTTT
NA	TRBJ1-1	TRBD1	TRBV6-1	CASSERTGSTEAFF	TGTGCCAGCAGTGAAAGGACAGGGAGCACTGAAGCTTTCTTT
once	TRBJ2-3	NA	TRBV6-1	CASSDRGVTDTQYF	TGTGCCAGCAGTGACAGGGGAGTCACAGATACGCAGTATTTT
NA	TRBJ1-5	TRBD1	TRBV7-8	CASSLARRDRDNQPQHF	TGTGCCAGCAGCTTAGCACGTCGGGACAGGGACAATCAGCCCCAGCATTTT